This is a list of T cell receptor beta chains from one sample in a study of T cell repertoires in cytomegalovirus infection. Which antigens these TCRs recognize remains unknown. Each CDR3 protein gets one entry after TCRdb re-called the reads with MiXCR. The data show about 360,000 distinct CDR3 sequences, about 35% seen once. This specimen consisted of cultured PBMCs, obtained from culture after CMV antigen stimulation. These receptors were collected from a human donor in good health (CMV status not recorded). Some clones in this sample may be carry-over from other donors' samples. The CDR3 runs from the conserved cysteine through the conserved F or W. The order of the fields is D gene, V gene, clone size, J gene, CDR3 DNA, CDR3 protein. A D gene is named only where the DNA matches it firmly. Clone size appears in some rows only: once, few, many, or a class for an expanded clone.

D gene: -
V gene: TRBV28
clone size: -
J gene: TRBJ1-2
CDR3 DNA: TGTGCCAGCAGTCCTAGCTACCTGACAGGCAACTATGGCTACACCTTC
CDR3 protein: CASSPSYLTGNYGYTF

D gene: TRBD2
V gene: TRBV6-6
clone size: -
J gene: TRBJ2-1
CDR3 DNA: TGTGCCAGCAGTAAACCGGGACTAGCGGGAGGGGATGAGCAGTTCTTC
CDR3 protein: CASSKPGLAGGDEQFF

D gene: TRBD2
V gene: TRBV7-2
clone size: few
J gene: TRBJ2-1
CDR3 DNA: TGTGCCAGCAGCCATACTAGCGGGAGGCCGGAGCAGTTCTTC
CDR3 protein: CASSHTSGRPEQFF

D gene: TRBD1
V gene: TRBV5-8
clone size: -
J gene: TRBJ1-5
CDR3 DNA: TGTGCCACCGGACAGGGATTGCTTAGCAATCAGCCCCAGCATTTT
CDR3 protein: CATGQGLLSNQPQHF

D gene: -
V gene: TRBV20-1
clone size: -
J gene: TRBJ2-3
CDR3 DNA: TGCAGTGCTAGAGATACCAGCCGGAGCACAGATACGCAGTATTTT
CDR3 protein: CSARDTSRSTDTQYF

D gene: TRBD1
V gene: TRBV7-9
clone size: -
J gene: TRBJ1-1
CDR3 DNA: TGTGCCAGCAGCCAACATCAGGGGGCGGGTACTGAAGCTTTCTTT
CDR3 protein: CASSQHQGAGTEAFF

D gene: -
V gene: TRBV7-9
clone size: -
J gene: TRBJ1-1
CDR3 DNA: TGTGCCAGCAGCTTAATTGGGCATAGTCAGGGACGGAACACTGAAGCTTTCTTT
CDR3 protein: CASSLIGHSQGRNTEAFF

D gene: TRBD1
V gene: TRBV6-2/TRBV6-3
clone size: few
J gene: TRBJ2-7
CDR3 DNA: TGTGCCAGCAGTTACTCACCAGGGGGCTACGAGCAGTACTTC
CDR3 protein: CASSYSPGGYEQYF

D gene: TRBD1
V gene: TRBV10-2
clone size: -
J gene: TRBJ1-2
CDR3 DNA: TGCGCCAGCAGTGAGTCGACAGGGTTCGATGGCTACACCTTC
CDR3 protein: CASSESTGFDGYTF

D gene: -
V gene: TRBV20-1
clone size: -
J gene: TRBJ1-2
CDR3 DNA: TGCAGTCCTAAAAGTTGGACAGATTATGGCTACACCTTC
CDR3 protein: CSPKSWTDYGYTF

D gene: -
V gene: TRBV19
clone size: -
J gene: TRBJ1-4
CDR3 DNA: TGTGCCAGTAATAAGGGGTTCGGTACCGGTGAAAAACTGTTTTTT
CDR3 protein: CASNKGFGTGEKLFF

D gene: TRBD1
V gene: TRBV10-3
clone size: -
J gene: TRBJ1-1
CDR3 DNA: TGTGCCATCAGTCAAAATTCCGGGACAGGGGGCACTGAAGCTTTCTTT
CDR3 protein: CAISQNSGTGGTEAFF

D gene: -
V gene: TRBV19
clone size: few
J gene: TRBJ1-1
CDR3 DNA: TGTGCCAGTACCCTGACAGAGATGAACACTGAAGCTTTCTTT
CDR3 protein: CASTLTEMNTEAFF

D gene: -
V gene: TRBV7-2
clone size: -
J gene: TRBJ2-1
CDR3 DNA: TGTGCCAGCAGCTTAGTGACAGGCTCCTACAATGAGCAGTTCTTC
CDR3 protein: CASSLVTGSYNEQFF

D gene: -
V gene: TRBV27
clone size: few
J gene: TRBJ1-2
CDR3 DNA: TGTGCCAGCAGAACGACCCGACAGGCTGCTAACTATGGCTACACCTTC
CDR3 protein: CASRTTRQAANYGYTF

D gene: -
V gene: TRBV6-8
clone size: few
J gene: TRBJ2-7
CDR3 DNA: TGTGCCAGCAGACGGGACGGACACTCCTACGAGCAGTACTTC
CDR3 protein: CASRRDGHSYEQYF

D gene: -
V gene: TRBV6-5
clone size: -
J gene: TRBJ1-6
CDR3 DNA: TGTGCCAGCAGTTACGGGGCAGCCACATCCTATAATTCACCCCTCCACTTT
CDR3 protein: CASSYGAATSYNSPLHF

D gene: -
V gene: TRBV4-3
clone size: few
J gene: TRBJ2-5
CDR3 DNA: TGCGCCAGCAGCCAAGAGGGGCTAGCCCCAGAGACCCAGTACTTC
CDR3 protein: CASSQEGLAPETQYF

D gene: -
V gene: TRBV7-2
clone size: few
J gene: TRBJ1-3
CDR3 DNA: TGTGCCAGCAGTTCTCATCAGTGGAACTCTGGAAACACCATATATTTT
CDR3 protein: CASSSHQWNSGNTIYF

D gene: -
V gene: TRBV4-1
clone size: many
J gene: TRBJ2-6
CDR3 DNA: TGCGCCAGCAGCCGAGCAGGGTCCGGGGCCAACGTCCTGACTTTC
CDR3 protein: CASSRAGSGANVLTF

D gene: -
V gene: TRBV12-3/TRBV12-4
clone size: few
J gene: TRBJ1-1
CDR3 DNA: TGTGCCAGCAGTTTACGGCAGGGTCAGGCCCATGAAGCTTTCTTT
CDR3 protein: CASSLRQGQAHEAFF

D gene: -
V gene: TRBV7-2
clone size: -
J gene: TRBJ2-2
CDR3 DNA: TGTGCCAGCAACGAACTAGGGGAGACCGGGGAGCTGTTTTTT
CDR3 protein: CASNELGETGELFF

D gene: -
V gene: TRBV29-1
clone size: -
J gene: TRBJ1-2
CDR3 DNA: TGCAGCGTTTTCATCCGAGGCTACACCTTC
CDR3 protein: CSVFIRGYTF

D gene: TRBD1
V gene: TRBV7-9
clone size: few
J gene: TRBJ2-3
CDR3 DNA: TGTGCCAGCAGCTTATTCCTCAAACAGGGGGCCACAGATACGCAGTATTTT
CDR3 protein: CASSLFLKQGATDTQYF

D gene: TRBD1
V gene: TRBV7-2
clone size: -
J gene: TRBJ2-3
CDR3 DNA: TGTGCCAGCAGCTTACGATCCCGGGACAGGGGAGTTTTAGGTCCAGATACGCAGTATTTT
CDR3 protein: CASSLRSRDRGVLGPDTQYF

D gene: -
V gene: TRBV20-1
clone size: -
J gene: TRBJ2-3
CDR3 DNA: TGCAGTGCTGTCCTTCACTTGGGAGAGGCAGATACGCAGTATTTT
CDR3 protein: CSAVLHLGEADTQYF